This paragraph covers one T cell receptor beta chain sequence. This sample stems from a study of T cell changes during pregnancy in multiple sclerosis. Assay: immunoSEQ multiplex PCR; the TCRdb copy retains only in-frame clones and omits some. The table includes 85,000 to 100,000 clones, approximately 93% detected once. The germline CDR1 and CDR2 sequences are LNHNV and YYDKDF (reference sequence). The CDR3 runs 16 residues. V shed 1 base and J 5 bases; nucleotides not matched to a gene: 10. The source was peripheral blood, collected after pregnancy. The genes are TRBV15 and TRBJ1-2; 7 bases map to TRBD1. The TCR was taken from a female donor with multiple sclerosis, enrolled in a pregnancy study. The CDR3 loop is CATSRVGQLPPYGYTF. CDR3 bases: TGTGCCACCAGCAGAGTGGGACAGCTTCCCCCTTATGGCTACACCTTC.